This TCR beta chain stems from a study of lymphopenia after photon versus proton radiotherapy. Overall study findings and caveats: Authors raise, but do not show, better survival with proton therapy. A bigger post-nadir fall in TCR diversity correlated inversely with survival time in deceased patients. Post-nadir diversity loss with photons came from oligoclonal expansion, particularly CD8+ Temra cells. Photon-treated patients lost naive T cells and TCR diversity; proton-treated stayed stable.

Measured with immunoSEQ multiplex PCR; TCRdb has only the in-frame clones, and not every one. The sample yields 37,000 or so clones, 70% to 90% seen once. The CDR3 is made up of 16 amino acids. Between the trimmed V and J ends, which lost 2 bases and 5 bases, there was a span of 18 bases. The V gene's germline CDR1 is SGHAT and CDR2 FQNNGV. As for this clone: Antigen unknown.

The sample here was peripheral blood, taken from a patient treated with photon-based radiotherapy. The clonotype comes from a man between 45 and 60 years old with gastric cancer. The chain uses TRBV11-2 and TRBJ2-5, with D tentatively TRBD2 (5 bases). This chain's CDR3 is CASSLFGGSPGETQYF. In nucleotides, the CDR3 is TGTGCCAGCAGCTTATTTGGTGGGAGTCCGGGCGAGACCCAGTACTTC.